These 23 T cell receptor beta chains originate from one sample sequenced in a study of graft-versus-host responses after intestinal transplantation. Repertoires were generated with immunoSEQ multiplex PCR, while TCRdb's copy carries only in-frame clones and drops some. The sample records tens of thousands of clones, more than 85% being singletons. Sample: PBMCs, taken 524 days after transplant. The origin of the receptors is a human patient who received an intestinal transplant, so some T cells may come from the graft donor.

The rearrangement links TRBV2 to TRBJ2-1, with no clear D. Germline-derived CDR1 and CDR2 are SNHLY and FYNNEI. The CDR3 is 11 residues long. The V and J ends lost 6 bases and 7 bases respectively, with 7 bases between them. The CDR3 bases are TGTGCCAGCAGCGTCTGGAATGAGCAGTTCTTC. Translated: CASSVWNEQFF.

The genes are TRBV29-1 and TRBJ2-7, with D hard to call. The CDR3 is made up of 12 amino acids. Germline loops: CDR1 SQVTM, CDR2 ANQGSEA. V was shortened by 1 base and J by 2 bases, with 6 bases between the two germline ends. CDR3 in amino acids: CSVEAGTYEQYF. Written as DNA, the CDR3 is TGCAGCGTTGAAGCAGGAACCTACGAGCAGTACTTC.

V gene TRBV19 combines with J gene TRBJ1-5, with D maybe TRBD1 (5 bases). The CDR3 spans 22 residues. V was pared by 3 bases and J by 3 bases, with 33 bases between. The V gene's germline CDR1 is LNHDA and CDR2 SQIVND (reference sequence). The CDR3 DNA reads as TGTGCCAGTAGTATTTATTATGGTGGGGATAGAGGGACTGTGACCTACAATCAGCCCCAGCATTTT. Translating it yields CASSIYYGGDRGTVTYNQPQHF.

The V call is TRBV5-1, the J call TRBJ1-4; tentative D call: TRBD1 (6 bases). In germline, CDR1 is SGHRS, CDR2 YFSETQ. V gave up 0 bases and J gave up 7 bases, with 16 bases separating them. This CDR3 comprises 16 residues. In DNA, the CDR3 is TGCGCCAGCAGCTTGGGGTCTGGACAGTCAATTGAAAAACTGTTTTTT. It is translated as CASSLGSGQSIEKLFF. The full variable domain, its missing parts supplied by reference TRBV5-1 and TRBJ1-4, is KAGVTQTPRYLIKTRGQQVTLSCSPISGHRSVSWYQQTPGQGLQFLFEYFSETQRNKGNFPGRFSGRQFSNSRSEMNVSTLELGDSALYLCASSLGSGQSIEKLFFGSGTQLSVL.

This clone was seen just once. The genes are TRBV27 and TRBJ1-1, with no clear D. The V gene lost 4 bases and the J gene lost 1 base, with 19 bases spanning the gap. Germline CDR1 is MNHEY and CDR2 is SMNVEV (reference sequence). This CDR3 has 17 amino acids. The CDR3 is CASSYIPLGQTNTEAFF. Written as DNA, the CDR3 is TGTGCCAGCAGTTATATCCCCCTGGGCCAGACGAACACTGAAGCTTTCTTT.

V is TRBV11-2 and J is TRBJ2-5; TRBD2 matches 7 bases. Per germline, CDR1 SGHAT and CDR2 FQNNGV. The CDR3 runs to 17 residues. With 0 bases clipped from V and 4 bases from J, the junction kept 11 bases outside the gene matches. The CDR3 DNA reads TGTGCCAGCAGCTTAGATCCGGCGGGAGCATTGAGAGAGACCCAGTACTTC. Its translation: CASSLDPAGALRETQYF.

The rearrangement links TRBV6-4 to TRBJ2-1, with 9 bases that match TRBD2. V lost 3 bases, J lost 0 bases, and 0 bases stayed unmatched. The CDR3 sequence is 15 residues long. In germline, CDR1 is MRHNA, CDR2 SNTAGT. CDR3 residues: CASSETSGSYNEQFF. The DNA of the CDR3 is TGTGCCAGCAGTGAGACTAGCGGCTCCTACAATGAGCAGTTCTTC.

CDR3 bases: TGTGCCAGCTTGACAGGGTCGGACACTGAAGCTTTCTTT. This codes for CASLTGSDTEAFF. The chain couples TRBV25-1 to TRBJ1-1; 7 positions match TRBD1. The CDR3 totals 13 residues. The V and J ends lost 8 bases and 3 bases, in that order; junction bases with no gene match: 6. The V gene's germline CDR1 is MGHDK and CDR2 SYGVNS. Combining the CDR3 with reference TRBV25-1 and TRBJ1-1 gives the whole variable domain EADIYQTPRYLVIGTGKKITLECSQTMGHDKMYWYQQDPGMELHLIHYSYGVNSTEKGDLSSESTVSRIRTEHFPLTLESARPSHTSQYLCASLTGSDTEAFFGQGTRLTVV.

The chain is built from TRBV6-5 and TRBJ2-1, with unresolved D. With 0 bases removed from V and 4 bases from J, the gap between germline ends came to 4 bases. The CDR3 is 13 amino acids. Germline CDR1 MNHEY, CDR2 SVGAGI. The CDR3 spells CASSYSDYNEQFF. The CDR3 DNA sequence: TGTGCCAGCAGTTACTCAGATTACAATGAGCAGTTCTTC.

The J gene is TRBJ2-3, the V gene TRBV19, with D unclear. Trimming left V 3 bases short and J 2 bases short, with 9 bases between. The germline gives CDR1 LNHDA, CDR2 SQIVND (reference sequence). This CDR3 contains 14 residues. In nucleotides, the CDR3 is TGTGCCAGTAGTATTCTTCGGCACACAGATACGCAGTATTTT. Translation: CASSILRHTDTQYF.

This rearrangement joins TRBV6-6 to TRBJ2-7, with D possibly matching TRBD1 (5 bases). The CDR3 runs 13 residues. V was pared by 3 bases and J by 2 bases, with 8 bases between. In germline, CDR1 is MNHNY, CDR2 SVGAGI (reference sequence). DNA of the CDR3: TGTGCCAGCAGTTATCCAGGGCCCTACGAGCAGTACTTC. Translation gives CASSYPGPYEQYF.

The chain employs TRBV4-2 and TRBJ2-6; D is possibly TRBD2 (7 bases). CDR3 length: 19 amino acids. Germline CDR1 and CDR2: LGHNA and YNFKEQ. V lost 3 bases and J 2 bases, leaving 20 bases between the germline ends. The CDR3 DNA sequence: TGTGCCAGCAGCCACCAGGGGAGGGGACCTGAAACTGGGGCCAACGTCCTGACTTTC. Its protein product is CASSHQGRGPETGANVLTF.

The CDR3 bases are TGTGCCAGTAGTCTCGGACTAGCGGGACACAATGAGCAGTTCTTC. Residues: CASSLGLAGHNEQFF. The rearrangement joins TRBV19 to TRBJ2-1; 12 bases match TRBD2. This CDR3 spans 15 amino acids. With V trimmed by 5 bases and J by 5 bases, 4 bases remained unmatched. CDR1 is LNHDA and CDR2 is SQIVND in the germline V gene (reference sequence).

This sequence joins TRBV9 and TRBJ2-1; the D gene is possibly TRBD2 (6 bases). The germline CDR1 and CDR2 sequences are SGDLS and YYNGEE. CDR3 length: 15 amino acids. Trimming pared 4 bases from V and 7 bases from J, leaving 18 bases between. CDR3 region: CASSSEPGLLNEQFF. The CDR3 bases are TGTGCCAGCAGCTCAGAGCCGGGACTCCTTAATGAGCAGTTCTTC.

This chain uses TRBV11-1 with TRBJ2-7; 7 bases are a match to TRBD2. V dropped 0 bases and J dropped 2; count of bases not matched to a gene: 4. CDR1 is SGHAT and CDR2 is FQDESV in the germline V gene (reference sequence). The CDR3 consists of 15 residues. The CDR3 bases are TGTGCCAGCAGCTTAGCTGACCGGGGGGCCTACGAGCAGTACTTC. The encoded protein is CASSLADRGAYEQYF.

This chain joins TRBV5-1 and TRBJ2-3; TRBD2 matches at 13 bases. The CDR3 has 16 amino acids. Germline lookup yields CDR1 SGHRS and CDR2 YFSETQ. The ends lost 4 bases at V and 3 bases at J; junction bases unmatched: 5. As DNA, the CDR3 is TGCGCCAGCAGCCCGGGACTAGCGGGATCAACAGATACGCAGTATTTT. It yields the protein CASSPGLAGSTDTQYF. Complete variable domain (other parts from reference TRBV5-1 and TRBJ2-3): KAGVTQTPRYLIKTRGQQVTLSCSPISGHRSVSWYQQTPGQGLQFLFEYFSETQRNKGNFPGRFSGRQFSNSRSEMNVSTLELGDSALYLCASSPGLAGSTDTQYFGPGTRLTVL.

This rearrangement joins TRBV18 to TRBJ1-3; a weak D match, TRBD1 (5 bases). Germline V gene data show CDR1 as KGHSH and CDR2 as LQKENI. This CDR3 has 15 amino acids. Trimming pared 3 bases from V and 0 bases from J, leaving 9 bases between. The chain's CDR3 is CASSPTALSGNTIYF. The CDR3 nucleotides read TGTGCCAGCTCACCGACAGCGCTCTCTGGAAACACCATATATTTT.

This rearrangement joins TRBV7-2 to TRBJ2-7; D gene ambiguous. This CDR3 is 13 amino acids long. Germline values: CDR1 SGHTA, CDR2 FQGNSA. V was pared by 3 bases and J by 3 bases, with 9 bases between. The CDR3 coding sequence is TGTGCCAGCAGCTTTGAGGCTGGCTACGAGCAGTACTTC. It specifies CASSFEAGYEQYF. The whole variable domain, remainder taken from reference TRBV7-2 and TRBJ2-7, is GAGVSQSPSNKVTEKGKDVELRCDPISGHTALYWYRQSLGQGLEFLIYFQGNSAPDKSGLPSDRFSAERTGGSVSTLTIQRTQQEDSAVYLCASSFEAGYEQYFGPGTRLTVT.

This clone has only a few counts. The chain uses TRBV6-7 and TRBJ2-4; 7 nucleotides align to TRBD1. TRBV6-7 is known as an ORF, though its function is uncertain. The V and J ends lost 1 base and 3 bases, in that order; junction bases with no gene match: 6. The CDR3 spans 16 residues. CDR3 bases: TGTGCCAGCAGTTACTGTAGGGGGCGCGACAAAAACATTCAGTACTTC. It codes for CASSYCRGRDKNIQYF.

The rearrangement uses TRBV27 and TRBJ2-1; 11 bases match TRBD2. Germline V lookup: CDR1 MNHEY, CDR2 SMNVEV (reference sequence). The CDR3 contains 17 residues. The J segment lost 7 bases and the V segment lost 4 bases, leaving 12 bases of the junction unmatched. The CDR3 DNA reads as TGTGCCAGCAGTTCAACCGGGACTAGCGGTCTTCGGAATGAGCAGTTCTTC. As protein: CASSSTGTSGLRNEQFF.

The chain carries TRBV29-1 and TRBJ1-1, with D possibly matching TRBD1 (6 bases). Trimming removed 8 bases from V and 1 base from J, with 14 bases in between. The length of the CDR3 is 13 residues. Germline-derived CDR1 and CDR2 are SQVTM and ANQGSEA. The CDR3: CSIEGGANTEAFF. CDR3 nucleotides: TGCAGCATCGAGGGGGGAGCGAACACTGAAGCTTTCTTT.

V gene TRBV9 combines with J gene TRBJ2-7; possible D gene TRBD1, 6 bases. There are 18 residues in the CDR3. Between the trimmed V and J ends, which lost 4 bases and 2 bases, there was a span of 25 bases. Germline CDR1 reads SGDLS; CDR2 reads YYNGEE. The CDR3 reads CASSPRTAPYPRTYEQYF. Here the CDR3 DNA reads TGTGCCAGCAGCCCCCGGACAGCTCCCTATCCAAGGACCTACGAGCAGTACTTC.

The chain joins TRBV6-6 to TRBJ1-2; 9 bases map to TRBD1. Germline V lookup: CDR1 MNHNY, CDR2 SVGAGI (reference sequence). The CDR3 is 15 amino acids. V trimming: 5 bases; J trimming: 5 bases; junction bases outside the gene matches: 9. The CDR3 bases are TGTGCCAGCAGTGGCCGGGACAGGGACCCTTATGGCTACACCTTC. Protein product: CASSGRDRDPYGYTF.